Included here is one T cell receptor (delta chain) sequence, with context. Its specificity is unknown. The record originates from a study of human gamma delta and Vdelta1 T cells. Findings and limits, study-wide: Acute myeloid leukemia was reportedly broadly targeted by polyclonal Delta One T cells.

TCRdb called clones from the PCR reads again using CATT. The table lists roughly 13,000 delta-chain clones, around 50% of them singletons. Germline CDR1 TSWWSYY, CDR2 QGS. V lost 0 bases to trimming and J lost 2 bases; unmatched junction nucleotides: 28. CDR3 length: 24 residues. V gene TRDV1 combines with J gene TRDJ1; 9 bases fit TRDD2. Sequencing was carried out using Vdelta1 gamma-delta T cells from blood grown in culture (DOT cells). The receptor was isolated from a human donor in good health. CDR3 sequence (DNA): TGTGCTCTTGGGGAACTTTATCTAGCGTCCTTCCTACCTCGGGGAAATCTCTCGACCGATAAACTCATCTTT. Its protein product is CALGELYLASFLPRGNLSTDKLIF.